The clone carrying this T cell receptor beta chain was detected only once. What it binds is unknown. This sample was taken from a study of shared clonotypes between healthy human individuals. Across the study: Ranging from 18 to 49 in age, donors were a couple of women and a few men. Each donor's CD8 memory used one plate, CD8 naive two, each CD4 subset three.

The CDR3 consists of 14 residues. Germline-derived CDR1 and CDR2 are WSHSY and SAAADI. V trimming: 1 base; J trimming: 8 bases; junction bases outside the gene matches: 6. Data came from immunoSEQ multiplex PCR; TCRdb stores just in-frame clones and leaves some out. This table has about 680,000 clones, roughly nine tenths appearing once. Terminally differentiated effector memory CD45RA+ cells were excluded from the naive CD8 cells, which were CD45RO-negative and positively selected for CCR7. Study conclusions and caveats: Larger estimated richness was generally seen in naive subsets than in memory subsets. An effect of sequencing depth on clonotype sharing among donors was expected.

The TCR was taken from a man aged 25 to 40 in good health. The V gene is TRBV10-2, the J gene TRBJ1-2; 8 bases are a match to TRBD1. Sequenced material: naive CD8+ T cells sorted from blood. In DNA, the CDR3 is TGCGCCAGCAGTGAGTGGGGACAGGTTTGGGGCTACACCTTC. This gives the protein CASSEWGQVWGYTF.